Shown below are 18 T cell receptor beta chains from a single sample sequenced in a study of T cell repertoires in cytomegalovirus infection. TCRdb reanalysed the reads using MiXCR and keeps one entry per CDR3 protein. The sample carries hundreds of thousands of distinct CDR3 sequences, approximately 40% recorded once. For these TCRs, the target antigens are not known. Specimen: cultured PBMCs, collected from culture after CMV antigen stimulation. The receptors were gathered from a human donor in good health (CMV status not recorded). Some clones in this sample may be carry-over from other donors' samples.

This clonotype was detected many times. This rearrangement joins TRBV7-2 to TRBJ1-1; TRBD1 is a possible D gene (5 bases). V shed 6 bases and J shed 6 bases, with 20 bases lying between them. The CDR3 runs to 15 residues. Germline CDR1 reads SGHTA; CDR2 reads FQGNSA. CDR3 in DNA: TGTGCCAGCAGATCGCCTTACTCAGGGTGGTCTGAAGCTTTCTTT. Protein sequence: CASRSPYSGWSEAFF.

The chain links TRBV4-2 to TRBJ1-4, with 7 bases that match TRBD1. This CDR3 has 16 amino acids. Germline values: CDR1 LGHNA, CDR2 YNFKEQ. Trimming removed 3 bases from V and 7 bases from J; junction bases left unmatched: 11. The CDR3 protein is CASSQPAKGAIEKLFF. Here the CDR3 DNA reads TGTGCCAGCAGCCAGCCCGCAAAGGGGGCGATTGAAAAACTGTTTTTT.

CDR3: CASSEWGATSFYEQFF. The CDR3 region has the DNA TGTGCCAGCAGTGAATGGGGGGCGACTAGTTTCTATGAGCAGTTCTTC. The chain employs TRBV6-1 and TRBJ2-1; D might be TRBD1 or TRBD2, each matching 6 bases. Germline-derived CDR1 and CDR2 are MNHNS and SASEGT. The length of the CDR3 is 16 residues. V lost 2 bases to trimming and J lost 8 bases, with 19 bases between them.

The J gene is TRBJ2-5, the V gene TRBV7-4; 7 positions agree with TRBD1. Germline V gene data show CDR1 as SGHVT and CDR2 as SQSDAQ. The CDR3 consists of 15 residues. After removal of 7 bases from V and 5 bases from J, the junction contained 13 bases not matched to a gene. The CDR3 DNA follows: TGTGCCAGCAACCAAGACAGGGTCGTCGGGGAGACCCAGTACTTC. Protein sequence: CASNQDRVVGETQYF.

In its sample, this clonotype was seen many times. The chain's CDR3 is CSASTGTTGNTIYF. CDR3 coding DNA: TGCAGTGCTAGCACCGGGACAACTGGAAACACCATATATTTT. The chain recombines TRBV20-1 with TRBJ1-3; D is possibly TRBD1 (6 bases). V was clipped by 3 bases and J by 2 bases, with 11 bases between them. CDR3 length equals 14 residues. Germline V lookup: CDR1 DFQATT, CDR2 SNEGSKA (reference sequence).

This clonotype has more than one count but fewer than ten. V gene TRBV7-6 combines with J gene TRBJ2-1; no definite D call. The CDR3 totals 16 residues. Trimming pared 7 bases from V and 0 bases from J, leaving 16 bases between. Germline V lookup: CDR1 SGHVS, CDR2 FNYEAQ. The CDR3 sequence is CASILLTRPSYNEQFF. CDR3 DNA: TGTGCCAGCATCCTCCTCACCCGTCCCTCCTACAATGAGCAGTTCTTC. The full variable domain, its missing parts supplied by reference TRBV7-6 and TRBJ2-1, is GAGVSQSPRYKVTKRGQDVALRCDPISGHVSLYWYRQALGQGPEFLTYFNYEAQQDKSGLPNDRFSAERPEGSISTLTIQRTEQRDSAMYRCASILLTRPSYNEQFFGPGTRLTVL.

This clonotype was observed at least ten times. The chain joins TRBV7-2 to TRBJ2-1; 11 nucleotides align to TRBD2. This CDR3 has 17 amino acids. The J segment lost 8 bases and the V segment lost 4 bases, leaving 13 bases of the junction unmatched. The germline CDR1 and CDR2 sequences are SGHTA and FQGNSA. CDR3 coding DNA: TGTGCCAGCAGCTCCCGTAGCGGGGGGGCCGGTCGACATGAGCAGTTCTTC. This sequence encodes CASSSRSGGAGRHEQFF. The full variable domain, its missing parts supplied by reference TRBV7-2 and TRBJ2-1, is GAGVSQSPSNKVTEKGKDVELRCDPISGHTALYWYRQSLGQGLEFLIYFQGNSAPDKSGLPSDRFSAERTGGSVSTLTIQRTQQEDSAVYLCASSSRSGGAGRHEQFFGPGTRLTVL.

This clonotype has just a few counts. The rearrangement joins TRBV7-8 to TRBJ2-5, with TRBD2 identical over 11 bases. V shed 4 bases, J shed 5 bases, and the junction held 6 bases outside the gene matches. This CDR3 has 15 residues. In germline, CDR1 is SGHVS, CDR2 FQNEAQ. The CDR3 DNA follows: TGTGCCAGCAGCTATACTAGCGGGAGAGTTGAGACCCAGTACTTC. Amino acid sequence: CASSYTSGRVETQYF.

The rearrangement links TRBV25-1 to TRBJ2-1; 7 nucleotides agree with TRBD1. Trimming at V came to 6 bases and at J to 5 bases, leaving 10 bases not matched to a gene. This CDR3 is built from 15 residues. The germline gives CDR1 MGHDK, CDR2 SYGVNS. The CDR3 here is CASSQRVTGDNEQFF. The CDR3 DNA is TGTGCCAGCAGCCAACGCGTAACAGGGGACAATGAGCAGTTCTTC.

The table lists this clonotype with a few counts. The chain links TRBV7-8 to TRBJ1-4, with D unresolved. V gave up 5 bases and J gave up 7 bases, with 14 bases separating them. Germline-derived CDR1 and CDR2 are SGHVS and FQNEAQ. This CDR3 has 14 residues. CDR3 bases: TGTGCCAGCAGCCCGGAAAGGCGCATTGAAAAACTGTTTTTT. Translation gives CASSPERRIEKLFF.

This chain links TRBV28 with TRBJ1-1; D gene unclear. This CDR3 is 13 amino acids long. Germline CDR1 and CDR2: MDHEN and SYDVKM. Trimming stripped 4 bases from V and 4 bases from J, with 10 bases between. CDR3 loop: CASSSPSGTEAFF. The CDR3 DNA sequence: TGTGCCAGCAGTTCCCCGAGTGGCACTGAAGCTTTCTTT.

This clonotype occurred a few times. V gene TRBV11-2 combines with J gene TRBJ2-1; 7 bases align to TRBD2. V gave up 2 bases and J gave up 4 bases; unmatched junction bases: 5. The CDR3 consists of 15 residues. Germline V lookup: CDR1 SGHAT, CDR2 FQNNGV. Here the CDR3 DNA reads TGTGCCAGCAGCTTATTCCTAGCGGCATACAATGAGCAGTTCTTC. It codes for CASSLFLAAYNEQFF.

In this sample, this clonotype turned up a few times. The chain is built from TRBV4-3 and TRBJ2-7; no reliable D call. The CDR3 sequence is 15 residues long. The germline V gene has CDR1 LGHNA and CDR2 YSLEER. The germline V and J ends were trimmed by 0 bases and 5 bases, with 14 bases remaining between them. The CDR3 loop is CASSQEFTAPNEQYF. CDR3 nucleotide sequence: TGCGCCAGCAGCCAAGAATTTACAGCACCCAACGAGCAGTACTTC.

In its sample, this clonotype was seen once. The chain combines TRBV11-2 with TRBJ2-1; 8 nucleotides line up with TRBD2. This CDR3 is 15 amino acids long. The junction had 9 bases not matched to a gene; V was cut back by 3 bases and J by 8 bases. Germline CDR1 reads SGHAT; CDR2 reads FQNNGV. This CDR3 is CASSFAGGLSDEQFF. DNA for the CDR3: TGTGCCAGCAGCTTTGCGGGGGGTCTGAGCGATGAGCAGTTCTTC.

In this sample, this clonotype turned up many times. This chain links TRBV7-2 with TRBJ2-3; 8 nucleotides match TRBD2. Trimming removed 4 bases from V and 2 bases from J; junction bases left unmatched: 8. CDR3 length: 16 residues. Germline loops: CDR1 SGHTA, CDR2 FQGNSA. The CDR3 spells CASSSGLAPPTDTQYF. The CDR3 bases are TGTGCCAGCAGCTCCGGACTAGCCCCCCCCACAGATACGCAGTATTTT.

This chain joins TRBV6-2 or TRBV6-3 and TRBJ2-3, with TRBD2 matching 7 bases. With 4 bases clipped from V and 9 bases from J, the junction kept 4 bases outside the gene matches. The CDR3 consists of 12 residues. Germline V lookup: CDR1 MNHEY, CDR2 SVGEGT. The chain's CDR3 is CASSSGLVTQYF. Written as DNA, the CDR3 is TGTGCCAGCAGTTCCGGACTAGTAACGCAGTATTTT.

The V and J genes are TRBV7-6 and TRBJ2-2; TRBD2 aligns across 13 bases. The CDR3 is 18 amino acids. The germline V gene encodes CDR1 SGHVS and CDR2 FNYEAQ. V lost 6 bases and J lost 3; bases outside the gene matches: 10. The CDR3 reads CASSKKSGLAGYTGELFF. The CDR3 DNA is TGTGCCAGCAGTAAAAAGTCGGGACTAGCGGGATACACCGGGGAGCTGTTTTTT.

V gene TRBV6-1 combines with J gene TRBJ2-7, with 7 bases fitting TRBD1. Unmatched junction bases numbered 4, after V lost 1 base and J lost 4 bases. This CDR3 region has 14 residues. Germline values: CDR1 MNHNS, CDR2 SASEGT. The CDR3 sequence: CASSEVQGRYEQYF. CDR3 DNA sequence: TGTGCCAGCAGTGAAGTACAGGGGCGGTACGAGCAGTACTTC.